This is a list of T cell receptor beta chains from one sample in a study of blood T cell repertoires in COVID-19. Method: immunoSEQ multiplex PCR; TCRdb's copy keeps in-frame clones and lacks some. The sample yields around 260,000 clones, about 86% seen once. The sequencing sample was made of peripheral blood. The receptors come from a man aged 18 to 29 with active or convalescent COVID-19. Both conserved end residues are part of each CDR3. Fields, in order: CDR3 length, D gene, clone size, J gene, V gene, CDR3 DNA, CDR3 protein. D genes are given only for firm matches. Size values are once, few and many counts, or a class for expanded clones, and some rows have none.

cdr3_length: 15
d_call: TRBD1
clone_size: once
j_call: TRBJ2-3
v_call: TRBV28
cdr3_nt: TGTGCCAGCAGTTTAGGAGACAGGGCCACAGATACGCAGTATTTT
cdr3_aa: CASSLGDRATDTQYF

cdr3_length: 16
d_call: TRBD2
clone_size: NA
j_call: TRBJ2-2
v_call: TRBV3-1/TRBV3-2
cdr3_nt: TGTGCCAGCAGCCTCTCTCCGGGACTAGACACCGGGGAGCTGTTTTTT
cdr3_aa: CASSLSPGLDTGELFF

cdr3_length: 13
d_call: NA
clone_size: NA
j_call: TRBJ1-1
v_call: TRBV7-9
cdr3_nt: TGTGCCAGCACCTCCTCTGCCAGAACTGAAGCTTTCTTT
cdr3_aa: CASTSSARTEAFF

cdr3_length: 13
d_call: NA
clone_size: NA
j_call: TRBJ2-3
v_call: TRBV11-2
cdr3_nt: TGTGCTGGGGGCGGCATGGGTACAGATACGCAGTATTTT
cdr3_aa: CAGGGMGTDTQYF

cdr3_length: 18
d_call: TRBD1
clone_size: NA
j_call: TRBJ1-4
v_call: TRBV10-3
cdr3_nt: TGTGCCATCAGTGAGCTACTGCGGACAGGAGAAACTAATGAAAAACTGTTTTTT
cdr3_aa: CAISELLRTGETNEKLFF

cdr3_length: 14
d_call: NA
clone_size: NA
j_call: TRBJ2-7
v_call: TRBV19
cdr3_nt: TGTGCCAGTAGTCTTGTAGCGGACCGCCACGAGCAGTACTTC
cdr3_aa: CASSLVADRHEQYF

cdr3_length: 15
d_call: TRBD1
clone_size: NA
j_call: TRBJ1-4
v_call: TRBV9
cdr3_nt: TGTGCCAGCAGCGGAGGGGGACAGGCTAATGAAAAACTGTTTTTT
cdr3_aa: CASSGGGQANEKLFF

cdr3_length: 13
d_call: NA
clone_size: NA
j_call: TRBJ1-4
v_call: TRBV7-8
cdr3_nt: TGTGCCAGCAGCTTAGAGGACAGAGAAAAACTGTTTTTT
cdr3_aa: CASSLEDREKLFF

cdr3_length: 16
d_call: NA
clone_size: NA
j_call: TRBJ2-3
v_call: TRBV5-1
cdr3_nt: TGCGCCAGCAGCTTGGGACAGGCCCTAGGCACAGATACGCAGTATTTT
cdr3_aa: CASSLGQALGTDTQYF

cdr3_length: 16
d_call: NA
clone_size: few
j_call: TRBJ2-3
v_call: TRBV4-2
cdr3_nt: TGTGCCAGCAGCCAAGCAGTCGCGGCAGCTGTTGATACGCAGTATTTT
cdr3_aa: CASSQAVAAAVDTQYF

cdr3_length: 14
d_call: TRBD1
clone_size: NA
j_call: TRBJ1-6
v_call: TRBV30
cdr3_nt: TGTGCCACCGACTCCGGGACAGGATTCTCACCCCTCCACTTT
cdr3_aa: CATDSGTGFSPLHF

cdr3_length: 14
d_call: NA
clone_size: NA
j_call: TRBJ1-5
v_call: TRBV6-5
cdr3_nt: TGTGCCAGCAGTCCCTCGGGACTCCTTCAGCCCCAGCATTTT
cdr3_aa: CASSPSGLLQPQHF

cdr3_length: 16
d_call: TRBD2
clone_size: few
j_call: TRBJ2-7
v_call: TRBV6-1
cdr3_nt: TGTGCCAGCAGTGAACCGGGGGGGCCGAGCTTTTACGAGCAGTACTTC
cdr3_aa: CASSEPGGPSFYEQYF

cdr3_length: 17
d_call: TRBD1
clone_size: NA
j_call: TRBJ2-1
v_call: TRBV24-1
cdr3_nt: TGTGCCACCACCGGGACAGGCAAAATCAGCTCCTACAATGAGCAGTTCTTC
cdr3_aa: CATTGTGKISSYNEQFF

cdr3_length: 14
d_call: TRBD1
clone_size: NA
j_call: TRBJ2-3
v_call: TRBV28
cdr3_nt: TGTGCCATCGACAGGGGGCGAAACACAGATACGCAGTATTTT
cdr3_aa: CAIDRGRNTDTQYF

cdr3_length: 13
d_call: TRBD1
clone_size: once
j_call: TRBJ2-4
v_call: TRBV19
cdr3_nt: TGTGCCAGTAGTACCGGACAGGGAGGCATTCAGTACTTC
cdr3_aa: CASSTGQGGIQYF

cdr3_length: 13
d_call: NA
clone_size: NA
j_call: TRBJ1-1
v_call: TRBV3-1/TRBV3-2
cdr3_nt: TGTGCCAGCAGCCAACCGGGGAACACTGAAGCTTTCTTT
cdr3_aa: CASSQPGNTEAFF

cdr3_length: 15
d_call: NA
clone_size: NA
j_call: TRBJ1-2
v_call: TRBV7-2
cdr3_nt: TGTGCCAGCAGCCCCGCTCCGGGACATTCGCATGGCTACACCTTC
cdr3_aa: CASSPAPGHSHGYTF

cdr3_length: 15
d_call: NA
clone_size: NA
j_call: TRBJ2-5
v_call: TRBV10-2
cdr3_nt: TGCGCCAGCAGTGATTTTCCCAGGGGGGAAGAGACCCAGTACTTC
cdr3_aa: CASSDFPRGEETQYF

cdr3_length: 13
d_call: TRBD2
clone_size: NA
j_call: TRBJ2-1
v_call: TRBV2
cdr3_nt: TGTGCCAGCAGGAGCGGGAGTCATCATGAGCAGTTCTTC
cdr3_aa: CASRSGSHHEQFF

cdr3_length: 14
d_call: NA
clone_size: few
j_call: TRBJ1-1
v_call: TRBV5-4
cdr3_nt: TGTGCCAGCAGCTTGGAAGTATCCGGCACTGAAGCTTTCTTT
cdr3_aa: CASSLEVSGTEAFF

cdr3_length: 13
d_call: NA
clone_size: NA
j_call: TRBJ1-2
v_call: TRBV5-1
cdr3_nt: TGCGCCAGCAGCCCGGGGGTCCTCTATGGCTACACCTTC
cdr3_aa: CASSPGVLYGYTF

cdr3_length: 14
d_call: NA
clone_size: NA
j_call: TRBJ2-4
v_call: TRBV19
cdr3_nt: TGTGCCAGTAGTATCGACTTAGCCAAAAACATTCAGTACTTC
cdr3_aa: CASSIDLAKNIQYF

cdr3_length: 14
d_call: NA
clone_size: NA
j_call: TRBJ1-1
v_call: TRBV5-1
cdr3_nt: TGCGCCAGCAGCCCCTGGACAGAGAACACTGAAGCTTTCTTT
cdr3_aa: CASSPWTENTEAFF

cdr3_length: 13
d_call: NA
clone_size: few
j_call: TRBJ1-6
v_call: TRBV12-5
cdr3_nt: TGTGCTAGTGGTTTGGTACTGTCCTCACCCCTCCACTTT
cdr3_aa: CASGLVLSSPLHF

cdr3_length: 16
d_call: TRBD2
clone_size: NA
j_call: TRBJ2-2
v_call: TRBV3-1/TRBV3-2
cdr3_nt: TGTGCCAGCAGCCGAGGACTAGCGGGGGGGTCCGGGGAGCTGTTTTTT
cdr3_aa: CASSRGLAGGSGELFF

cdr3_length: 14
d_call: TRBD1
clone_size: NA
j_call: TRBJ2-7
v_call: TRBV27
cdr3_nt: TGTGCCAGCAGGGAACAGGGGGCGGGCTACGAGCAGTACTTC
cdr3_aa: CASREQGAGYEQYF

cdr3_length: 13
d_call: NA
clone_size: NA
j_call: TRBJ2-2
v_call: TRBV29-1
cdr3_nt: TGCAGCGTTGCAACAGACGGCACCGGGGAGCTGTTTTTT
cdr3_aa: CSVATDGTGELFF

cdr3_length: 15
d_call: NA
clone_size: few
j_call: TRBJ1-1
v_call: TRBV19
cdr3_nt: TGTGCCAGTAGTCCCTCCCGGGTAATGAACACTGAAGCTTTCTTT
cdr3_aa: CASSPSRVMNTEAFF

cdr3_length: 13
d_call: NA
clone_size: many
j_call: TRBJ1-2
v_call: TRBV5-1
cdr3_nt: TGCGCCAGCAGCGTACAGGGAGGGGATGGCTACACCTTC
cdr3_aa: CASSVQGGDGYTF

cdr3_length: 12
d_call: NA
clone_size: NA
j_call: TRBJ1-1
v_call: TRBV6-5
cdr3_nt: TGTGCCAGCAGTTACTCGACGGGGGAAGCTTTCTTT
cdr3_aa: CASSYSTGEAFF

cdr3_length: 20
d_call: NA
clone_size: NA
j_call: TRBJ2-7
v_call: TRBV6-1
cdr3_nt: TGTGCCAGCAGTGAAGCGGCGACAGTGATTATAAACCCTACCGCCTACGAGCAGTACTTC
cdr3_aa: CASSEAATVIINPTAYEQYF

cdr3_length: 13
d_call: TRBD1
clone_size: NA
j_call: TRBJ2-4
v_call: TRBV6-5
cdr3_nt: TGTGCCACCCAACTGAACAGGGGAAACATTCAGTACTTC
cdr3_aa: CATQLNRGNIQYF

cdr3_length: 12
d_call: NA
clone_size: once
j_call: TRBJ2-7
v_call: TRBV20-1
cdr3_nt: TGCAGTGCTAGTTTAGCCCAAGGCGAGCAGTACTTC
cdr3_aa: CSASLAQGEQYF

cdr3_length: 15
d_call: TRBD1
clone_size: NA
j_call: TRBJ1-4
v_call: TRBV2
cdr3_nt: TGTGCCAGCAGTGAACTTTTGACAGGGGGTGAAAAACTGTTTTTT
cdr3_aa: CASSELLTGGEKLFF

cdr3_length: 17
d_call: TRBD1
clone_size: NA
j_call: TRBJ2-2
v_call: TRBV25-1
cdr3_nt: TGTGCCAGCAGTGATGAGCGGGACAGGGGTAGGAACGGGGAGCTGTTTTTT
cdr3_aa: CASSDERDRGRNGELFF

cdr3_length: 13
d_call: NA
clone_size: NA
j_call: TRBJ2-3
v_call: TRBV15
cdr3_nt: TGTGCCACCAGCAACACCCGCACAGATACGCAGTATTTT
cdr3_aa: CATSNTRTDTQYF

cdr3_length: 12
d_call: NA
clone_size: NA
j_call: TRBJ2-5
v_call: TRBV29-1
cdr3_nt: TGCAGCGAATTACAGGGCTCGGAGACCCAGTACTTC
cdr3_aa: CSELQGSETQYF

cdr3_length: 16
d_call: TRBD2
clone_size: once
j_call: TRBJ2-1
v_call: TRBV6-4
cdr3_nt: TGTGCCAGCAGCCAATTTAGCGGGAGGGTGTACAATGAGCAGTTCTTC
cdr3_aa: CASSQFSGRVYNEQFF

cdr3_length: 14
d_call: TRBD1
clone_size: NA
j_call: TRBJ1-5
v_call: TRBV3-1/TRBV3-2
cdr3_nt: TGTGCCAGCAGCCTTGGGACAGGTCCTCAGCCCCAGCATTTT
cdr3_aa: CASSLGTGPQPQHF

cdr3_length: 14
d_call: NA
clone_size: NA
j_call: TRBJ1-6
v_call: TRBV5-1
cdr3_nt: TGCGCCAGCAGCTTGGACAGTGTTAATTCACCCCTCCACTTT
cdr3_aa: CASSLDSVNSPLHF

cdr3_length: 16
d_call: NA
clone_size: NA
j_call: TRBJ2-3
v_call: TRBV9
cdr3_nt: TGTGCCAGCAGCGTCGGAGGGCTCTACGGGGCAGATACGCAGTATTTT
cdr3_aa: CASSVGGLYGADTQYF

cdr3_length: 15
d_call: NA
clone_size: NA
j_call: TRBJ2-7
v_call: TRBV5-5
cdr3_nt: TGTGCCAGCAGCTTGGCCTACGGGAGCTCCTACGAGCAGTACTTC
cdr3_aa: CASSLAYGSSYEQYF

cdr3_length: 14
d_call: TRBD2
clone_size: once
j_call: TRBJ2-7
v_call: TRBV7-9
cdr3_nt: TGTGCCAGCAGCTTACTAAGCGGGGCCTACGAGCAGTACTTC
cdr3_aa: CASSLLSGAYEQYF

cdr3_length: 14
d_call: TRBD1
clone_size: few
j_call: TRBJ1-5
v_call: TRBV7-2
cdr3_nt: TGTGCCAGCAGCTGGAGACAGGGGGATCAGCCCCAGCATTTT
cdr3_aa: CASSWRQGDQPQHF

cdr3_length: 11
d_call: TRBD2
clone_size: NA
j_call: TRBJ2-1
v_call: TRBV28
cdr3_nt: TGTGCCAGCAGCCTACGGGGGGGCCTTTTCTTC
cdr3_aa: CASSLRGGLFF

cdr3_length: 15
d_call: NA
clone_size: NA
j_call: TRBJ1-1
v_call: TRBV11-3
cdr3_nt: TGTGCCAGCAGCTTAGGAGACTCCTGGCAGACTGAAGCTTTCTTT
cdr3_aa: CASSLGDSWQTEAFF

cdr3_length: 16
d_call: TRBD2
clone_size: NA
j_call: TRBJ2-7
v_call: TRBV4-3
cdr3_nt: TGCGCCAGCAGCCGGGGGCTAGCGGGAGGGCCCTACGAGCAGTACTTC
cdr3_aa: CASSRGLAGGPYEQYF

cdr3_length: 16
d_call: NA
clone_size: NA
j_call: TRBJ1-5
v_call: TRBV5-1
cdr3_nt: TGCGCCAGCAGCTTGGCCGGAGGTGGAAACAATCAGCCCCAGCATTTT
cdr3_aa: CASSLAGGGNNQPQHF

cdr3_length: 15
d_call: NA
clone_size: NA
j_call: TRBJ2-7
v_call: TRBV9
cdr3_nt: TGTGCCAGCAGCGTAGATCTAGCATCGGGAAGCGAGCAGTACTTC
cdr3_aa: CASSVDLASGSEQYF